The rows below give T cell receptor beta chains drawn from one sample of a study of blood T cell repertoires in COVID-19. TCRdb's table, derived via immunoSEQ multiplex PCR, lists solely in-frame clones and lacks some. This table holds a few hundred thousand clones, around 87% found once. Sequences were obtained from peripheral blood. The origin of the receptors is a woman aged 45 to 65 with acute or convalescent COVID-19. Each CDR3 is given with its conserved first and last residue. The D gene is left open where the match is weak. Rows give clone size only sometimes, using once, few, many, or a class for an expanded clone.

clone size | J gene | V gene | D gene | CDR3 DNA | CDR3 protein
- | TRBJ2-7 | TRBV24-1 | TRBD2 | TGTGCCACCAGTGGCAAGCGGGAGAAGGAGCAGTACTTC | CATSGKREKEQYF
- | TRBJ2-7 | TRBV6-1 | - | TGTGCCAGCAGTTCCGGCGGAACGGGCTACGAGCAGTACTTC | CASSSGGTGYEQYF
once | TRBJ1-5 | TRBV27 | - | TGTGCCAGCAGTTTATTGGTTAGTCAGCCCCAGCATTTT | CASSLLVSQPQHF
- | TRBJ2-1 | TRBV7-9 | - | TGTGCCAGCAGCTTTCGCGGTGAGCAGTTCTTC | CASSFRGEQFF
- | TRBJ2-2 | TRBV27 | TRBD1 | TGTGCCAGCAGTGTGGACAGGTGGAGGGGGGAGCTGTTTTTT | CASSVDRWRGELFF
- | TRBJ1-1 | TRBV28 | - | TGTGCCAGCAGTTTTGCAGGGAGGCAAGCTTTCTTT | CASSFAGRQAFF
- | TRBJ2-1 | TRBV7-6 | - | TGTGCCAGCAGCCCGCGGGGTGCCTCCTACAATGAGCAGTTCTTC | CASSPRGASYNEQFF
- | TRBJ1-1 | TRBV9 | - | TGTGCCAGCAGCGTGGGCACGAACACTGAAGCTTTCTTT | CASSVGTNTEAFF
- | TRBJ2-5 | TRBV6-5 | TRBD2 | TGTGCCAGCAGGGGGCGGGGGTACCAAGAGACCCAGTACTTC | CASRGRGYQETQYF
- | TRBJ2-1 | TRBV5-1 | TRBD2 | TGCGCCAGCAGCTCAATTGGGAGCGGGAGTGGGTACAATGAGCAGTTCTTC | CASSSIGSGSGYNEQFF
once | TRBJ1-5 | TRBV19 | - | TGTGCCAGTACCTATTTCCAGGGTAGCAATCAGCCCCAGCATTTT | CASTYFQGSNQPQHF
few | TRBJ1-3 | TRBV19 | TRBD1 | TGTGCCAGTAGTAGCTCAGGGACAGGTAGCTCTGGAAACACCATATATTTT | CASSSSGTGSSGNTIYF
- | TRBJ2-7 | TRBV27 | TRBD2 | TGTGCCAGCAGTTCCGTAGCGGGATCTGTTTACGAGCAGTACTTC | CASSSVAGSVYEQYF
- | TRBJ2-3 | TRBV28 | TRBD2 | TGTGCCAGCAGACCCAGCGGGGTCAACACAGATACGCAGTATTTT | CASRPSGVNTDTQYF
few | TRBJ1-2 | TRBV30 | - | TGTGCCTGGAGACCCTTTGCGCGGGCCCCGGCATATGGCTACACCTTC | CAWRPFARAPAYGYTF
- | TRBJ2-3 | TRBV11-2 | - | TGTGCCAGCAGCTTAGCGACAGTCACAGATACGCAGTATTTT | CASSLATVTDTQYF
- | TRBJ1-3 | TRBV6-5 | - | TGTGCCAGCAGTCCTAGTCGGGGAACTGGAAACACCATATATTTT | CASSPSRGTGNTIYF
- | TRBJ1-2 | TRBV4-1 | TRBD1 | TGCGCCAGCAGCCAGCGACAGGGGGTCTACTATGGCTACACCTTC | CASSQRQGVYYGYTF
once | TRBJ2-7 | TRBV7-3 | TRBD1 | TGTGCCAGCAGCAGAAGGGACAGTAGAAGCGAGCAGTACTTC | CASSRRDSRSEQYF
- | TRBJ1-2 | TRBV2 | TRBD1 | TGTGCCAGCAGTGAGGGACAGGGCTACTATGGCTACACCTTC | CASSEGQGYYGYTF
- | TRBJ1-2 | TRBV9 | TRBD1 | TGTGCCAGCAGCGTGGGACAGGGGGCGGACTATGGCTACACCTTC | CASSVGQGADYGYTF
- | TRBJ1-5 | TRBV27 | TRBD1 | TGTGCCAGCAGTTTTGGGACAGGGGTTAATCAGCCCCAGCATTTT | CASSFGTGVNQPQHF
- | TRBJ2-2 | TRBV30 | - | TGTGCCTGGAGTGCCCCTTCCCTCACCGGGGAGCTGTTTTTT | CAWSAPSLTGELFF
few | TRBJ2-7 | TRBV7-9 | - | TGTGCCAGCAGTAAGGGGTTAGCCCCCTACGAGCAGTACTTC | CASSKGLAPYEQYF
- | TRBJ1-6 | TRBV4-3 | TRBD1 | TGCGCCAGCGGAGGGACAGGCGGAGATTCACCCCTCCACTTT | CASGGTGGDSPLHF
- | TRBJ2-5 | TRBV29-1 | - | TGCAGCGCAGATGTGAAACAGGACCAAGAGACCCAGTACTTC | CSADVKQDQETQYF
- | TRBJ1-2 | TRBV6-5 | - | TGTGCCAGCAGCCCCGGGGGGTACTATGGCTACACCTTC | CASSPGGYYGYTF
- | TRBJ2-5 | TRBV18 | - | TGTGCCAGCTCACCGGGAGGCCCCTACCAAGAGACCCAGTACTTC | CASSPGGPYQETQYF
- | TRBJ2-5 | TRBV28 | TRBD2 | TGTGCCAGCAGTTTAGCGGCGGGAGGGCCGGGAGAGACCCAGTACTTC | CASSLAAGGPGETQYF
- | TRBJ2-1 | TRBV11-3 | TRBD2 | TGTGCCAGCAGCTTAGAAAGCGGGGTATACAATGAGCAGTTCTTC | CASSLESGVYNEQFF
- | TRBJ1-6 | TRBV10-3 | TRBD1 | TGTGCCACGGAGGCGGGACAGGGGAATTCACCCCTCCACTTT | CATEAGQGNSPLHF